This T cell receptor (beta chain) was recovered during a study of beta chain features in type 1 diabetes. Turning to the study itself: Regarding age, gender and cell yields, patients proved similar to healthy donors.

The CDR3 is 15 residues long. In germline, CDR1 is ENHRY, CDR2 SYGVKD. Trimming took 3 bases from V and 0 from J, leaving 9 bases between them. In its sample, this clone was seen a few times. Reverse transcribing all isolated RNA meant expressed TCRB transcripts were sequenced. Naive, central memory and regulatory T cell samples yielded approximately 3.3 million reads on average. The assay was immunoSEQ multiplex PCR, and TCRdb's table has in-frame clones only and misses some. The repertoire includes about 270,000 clones, around an eighth of them detected once, and roughly 0.028% sits in the top ten. Sequenced input: naive CD4+ T cells from blood. This chain joins TRBV10-3 and TRBJ1-3; D not certain. This receptor was taken from a woman aged 40 to 55 in good health. The DNA of the CDR3 is TGTGCCATCAGTGACAGGATCAGCTCTGGAAACACCATATATTTT. Translation: CAISDRISSGNTIYF.